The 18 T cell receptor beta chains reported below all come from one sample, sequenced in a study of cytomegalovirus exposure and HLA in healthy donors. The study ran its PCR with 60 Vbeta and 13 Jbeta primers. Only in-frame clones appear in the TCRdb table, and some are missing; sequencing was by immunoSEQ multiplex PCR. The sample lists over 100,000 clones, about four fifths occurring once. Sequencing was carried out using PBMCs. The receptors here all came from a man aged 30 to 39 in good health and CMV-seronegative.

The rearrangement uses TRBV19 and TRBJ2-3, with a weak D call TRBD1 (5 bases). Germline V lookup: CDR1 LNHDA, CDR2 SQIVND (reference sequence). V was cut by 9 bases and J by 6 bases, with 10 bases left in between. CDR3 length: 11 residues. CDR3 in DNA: TGTGCCAGCGGACATGCCGATACGCAGTATTTT. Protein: CASGHADTQYF.

For the CDR3, the DNA is TGTGCCACATACCGACAGGGAGAGACTGAAGCTTTCTTT. Encoded protein: CATYRQGETEAFF. The V call is TRBV19, the J call TRBJ1-1, with TRBD1 matching over 7 bases. V shed 10 bases, J shed 5 bases, and the junction held 10 bases outside the gene matches. This CDR3 has 13 amino acids. The germline V gene has CDR1 LNHDA and CDR2 SQIVND (reference sequence). Together with reference TRBV19 and TRBJ1-1, the CDR3 gives the full variable domain: DGGITQSPKYLFRKEGQNVTLSCEQNLNHDAMYWYRQDPGQGLRLIYYSQIVNDFQKGDIAEGYSVSREKKESFPLTVTSAQKNPTAFYLCATYRQGETEAFFGQGTRLTVV.

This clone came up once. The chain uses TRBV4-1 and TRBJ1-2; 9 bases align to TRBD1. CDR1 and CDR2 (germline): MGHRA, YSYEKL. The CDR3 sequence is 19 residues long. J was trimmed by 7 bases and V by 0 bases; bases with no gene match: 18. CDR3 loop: CASSQDASGQGSRVVGYTF. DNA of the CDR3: TGCGCCAGCAGCCAAGATGCATCTGGACAGGGGTCCCGGGTGGTTGGCTACACCTTC.

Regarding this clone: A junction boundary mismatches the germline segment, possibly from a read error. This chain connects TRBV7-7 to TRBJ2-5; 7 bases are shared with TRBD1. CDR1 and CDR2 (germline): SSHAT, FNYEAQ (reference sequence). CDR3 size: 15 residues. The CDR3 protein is CASSLNRGSQETQYF. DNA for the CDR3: TGTGCTAGCAGCTTAAACAGGGGCTCCCAAGAGACCCAGTACTTC.

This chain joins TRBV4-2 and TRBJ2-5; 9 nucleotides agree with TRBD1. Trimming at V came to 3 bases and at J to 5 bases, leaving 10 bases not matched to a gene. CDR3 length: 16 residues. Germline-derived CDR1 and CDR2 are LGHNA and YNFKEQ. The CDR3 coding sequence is TGTGCCAGCAGCCAGCCCGGGACAGGGAAGTTGGAGACCCAGTACTTC. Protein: CASSQPGTGKLETQYF.

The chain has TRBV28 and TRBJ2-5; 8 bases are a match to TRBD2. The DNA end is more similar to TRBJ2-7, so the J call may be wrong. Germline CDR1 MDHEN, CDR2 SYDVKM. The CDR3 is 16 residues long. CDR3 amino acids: CASSLKLAELSYEQYF. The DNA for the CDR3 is TGTGCCAGCAGTTTAAAACTAGCGGAACTCTCCTACGAGCAGTACTTC.

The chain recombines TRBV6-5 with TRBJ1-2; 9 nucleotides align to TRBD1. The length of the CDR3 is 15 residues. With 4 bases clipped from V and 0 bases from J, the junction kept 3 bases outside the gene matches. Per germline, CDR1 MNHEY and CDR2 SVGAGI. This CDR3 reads CASSWGTGPNYGYTF. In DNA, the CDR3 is TGTGCCAGCAGTTGGGGGACAGGGCCTAACTATGGCTACACCTTC.

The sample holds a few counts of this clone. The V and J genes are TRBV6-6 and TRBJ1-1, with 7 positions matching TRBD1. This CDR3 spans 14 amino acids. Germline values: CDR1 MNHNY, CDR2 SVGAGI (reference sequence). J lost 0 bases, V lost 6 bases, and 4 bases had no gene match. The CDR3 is CASRGTVMNTEAFF. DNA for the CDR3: TGTGCCAGCAGGGGGACAGTCATGAACACTGAAGCTTTCTTT.

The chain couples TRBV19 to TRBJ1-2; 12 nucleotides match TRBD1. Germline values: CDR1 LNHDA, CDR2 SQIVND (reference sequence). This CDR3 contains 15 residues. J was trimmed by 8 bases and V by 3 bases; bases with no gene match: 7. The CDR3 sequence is CASSISGQGARGYTF. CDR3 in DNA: TGTGCCAGTAGTATCTCGGGACAGGGGGCTAGAGGCTACACCTTC.

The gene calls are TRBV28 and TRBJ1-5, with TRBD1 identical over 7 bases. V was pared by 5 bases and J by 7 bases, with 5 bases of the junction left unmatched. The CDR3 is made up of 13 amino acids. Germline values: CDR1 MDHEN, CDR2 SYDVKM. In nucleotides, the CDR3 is TGTGCCAGCAGTAGATACAGGGGACAGCCCCAGCATTTT. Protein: CASSRYRGQPQHF.

The CDR3 loop is CSAKGAGGQPQHF. The DNA for the CDR3 is TGCAGCGCCAAGGGTGCAGGGGGGCAGCCCCAGCATTTT. The rearrangement links TRBV29-1 to TRBJ1-5, with 7 positions matching TRBD1. V lost 7 bases to trimming and J lost 7 bases; unmatched junction nucleotides: 10. CDR3 size: 13 residues. CDR1 SQVTM and CDR2 ANQGSEA come from the germline V gene.

The CDR3 DNA reads TGTGCCAGCAGTTTTCCTCACGGGGGGGGTCAGCCCCAGCATTTT. Amino acid sequence: CASSFPHGGGQPQHF. The chain is built from TRBV28 and TRBJ1-5; a weak D match, TRBD1 (5 bases). Germline CDR1 reads MDHEN; CDR2 reads SYDVKM. Trimming cost V 3 bases and J 6 bases, with 15 bases left between them. This CDR3 comprises 15 residues.

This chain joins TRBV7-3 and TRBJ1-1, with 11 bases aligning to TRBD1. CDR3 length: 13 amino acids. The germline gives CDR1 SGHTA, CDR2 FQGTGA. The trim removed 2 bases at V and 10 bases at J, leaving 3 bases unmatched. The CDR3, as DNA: TGTGCCAGCAGCTTATCCGGGACAGGGGGAGCTTTCTTT. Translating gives CASSLSGTGGAFF.

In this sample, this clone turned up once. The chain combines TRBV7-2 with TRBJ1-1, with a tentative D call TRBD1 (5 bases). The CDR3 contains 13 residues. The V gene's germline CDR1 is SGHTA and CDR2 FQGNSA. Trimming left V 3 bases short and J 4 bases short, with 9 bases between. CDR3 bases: TGTGCCAGCAGCTTTCAGGGAAGCACTGAAGCTTTCTTT. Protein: CASSFQGSTEAFF.

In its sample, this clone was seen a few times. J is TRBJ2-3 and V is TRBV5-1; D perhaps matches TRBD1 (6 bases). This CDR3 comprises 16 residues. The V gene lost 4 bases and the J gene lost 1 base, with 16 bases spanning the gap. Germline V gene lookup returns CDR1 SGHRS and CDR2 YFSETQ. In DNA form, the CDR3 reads TGCGCCAGCAGCCCAAGACAGGACTTAGGCACAGATACGCAGTATTTT. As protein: CASSPRQDLGTDTQYF.

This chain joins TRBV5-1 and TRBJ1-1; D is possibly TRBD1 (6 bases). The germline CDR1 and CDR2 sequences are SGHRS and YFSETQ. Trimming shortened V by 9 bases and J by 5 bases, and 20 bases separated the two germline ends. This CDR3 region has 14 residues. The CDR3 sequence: CATKRGGEGTEAFF. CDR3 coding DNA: TGCGCCACTAAGAGGGGGGGCGAGGGTACTGAAGCTTTCTTT. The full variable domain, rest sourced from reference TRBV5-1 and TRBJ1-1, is KAGVTQTPRYLIKTRGQQVTLSCSPISGHRSVSWYQQTPGQGLQFLFEYFSETQRNKGNFPGRFSGRQFSNSRSEMNVSTLELGDSALYLCATKRGGEGTEAFFGQGTRLTVV.

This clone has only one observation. CDR3 sequence (DNA): TGTGCCATCAGTGATTGGGGGGAGGAAATAAATGAGCAGTTCTTC. Translating it yields CAISDWGEEINEQFF. The chain employs TRBV10-3 and TRBJ2-1; a weak D match, TRBD2 (6 bases). Germline values: CDR1 ENHRY, CDR2 SYGVKD. V was clipped by 3 bases and J by 7 bases, with 16 bases between them. CDR3 length: 15 amino acids.

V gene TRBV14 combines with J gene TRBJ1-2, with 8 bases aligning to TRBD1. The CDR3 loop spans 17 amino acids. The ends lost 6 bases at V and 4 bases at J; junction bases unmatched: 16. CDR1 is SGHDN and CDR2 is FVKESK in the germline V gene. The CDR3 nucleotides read TGTGCCAGCAGTCCAGACAGGGGAGTAAGTTGGAGCTATGGCTACACCTTC. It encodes CASSPDRGVSWSYGYTF.